This T cell receptor beta chain originates from a study of T cell responses to AZD1222 COVID-19 vaccine. The study, taken as a whole, reports: Seropositive at baseline were only a handful of AZD1222 recipients. Reportedly, nearly half of unique spike TCRs recognized epitopes outside B.1.351/B.1.1.7 mutations. Donor demographics were predominantly white British with a female majority; clonal diversity may be underestimated.

TCRdb's copy holds only in-frame clones and misses some; the assay was immunoSEQ multiplex PCR. Counted here are tens of thousands of clones, 65% to 90% occurring once; the ten biggest clones make up approximately 6.5%. With respect to this clone: Its antigen remains unidentified.

The material was peripheral blood, obtained on day 0 of AZD1222 vaccination. The receptor was derived from an adult in good health.

CDR3 bases: TGTGCCAGCAGCCGAATAGGGGATCACGAGCAGTACTTC. Translation gives CASSRIGDHEQYF. The rearrangement links TRBV3-1 (or the pseudogene TRBV3-2) to TRBJ2-7, with D possibly matching TRBD1 (5 bases). Germline lookup yields CDR1 LGHDT and CDR2 YNNKEL (reference sequence). The CDR3 loop spans 13 amino acids. V was trimmed by 4 bases and J by 5 bases, leaving 12 bases between them.